The 24 T cell receptor beta chains reported below all come from one sample, sequenced in a study of T cell repertoires in cytomegalovirus infection. For these receptors, no antigen is known. TCRdb called the reads again in MiXCR, with one record for every CDR3 protein. The repertoire holds over 100,000 distinct CDR3 sequences, under 30% seen once, with around 80% in the top ten. Specimen: CD8+ T cells from cultured PBMCs, collected from culture after CMV antigen stimulation. These receptors were collected from a human donor in good health (CMV status not recorded). Some clones in this sample may be carry-over from other donors' samples.

The chain employs TRBV2 and TRBJ2-5; D is uncertain. V was trimmed by 5 bases and J by 2 bases, leaving 12 bases between them. The V gene's germline CDR1 is SNHLY and CDR2 FYNNEI. The CDR3 has 14 amino acids. The CDR3: CASSPREAQETQYF. In DNA, the CDR3 is TGTGCCAGCAGTCCTCGTGAGGCGCAAGAGACCCAGTACTTC.

There are many counts of this clonotype. The chain has TRBV7-2 and TRBJ2-1; D uncertain. V shed 1 base and J shed 4 bases, with 11 bases lying between them. Germline assignment: CDR1 SGHTA and CDR2 FQGNSA. The CDR3 has 15 amino acids. The CDR3 here is CASSLVRSAYNEQFF. CDR3 sequence (DNA): TGTGCCAGCAGCTTAGTCCGCAGTGCTTACAATGAGCAGTTCTTC.

The rearrangement uses TRBV2 and TRBJ2-1; 10 bases fit TRBD2. There are 14 residues in the CDR3. Germline V gene sequence: CDR1 SNHLY, CDR2 FYNNEI. V lost 6 bases and J lost 9; bases outside the gene matches: 8. The DNA for the CDR3 is TGTGCCAGCAGCGGGGGGCTAGCGGGAGCTGAGCAGTTCTTC. Its translation: CASSGGLAGAEQFF. The full variable domain, completed using reference TRBV2 and TRBJ2-1, is EPEVTQTPSHQVTQMGQEVILRCVPISNHLYFYWYRQILGQKVEFLVSFYNNEISEKSEIFDDQFSVERPDGSNFTLKIRSTKLEDSAMYFCASSGGLAGAEQFFGPGTRLTVL.

This clonotype occurred many times. The V call is TRBV5-6, the J call TRBJ2-6, with D possibly matching TRBD1 (6 bases). V shed 0 bases and J shed 4 bases, with 14 bases lying between them. The CDR3 has 17 amino acids. Germline loops: CDR1 SGHDT, CDR2 YYEEEE. The CDR3 DNA follows: TGTGCCAGCAGCTTGGGAACAGGGACGTCGGGGGCCAACGTCCTGACTTTC. This translates into CASSLGTGTSGANVLTF.

This clonotype was observed at least ten times. The chain employs TRBV4-1 and TRBJ2-1; maybe TRBD2 (6 bases). With 0 bases removed from V and 0 bases from J, the gap between germline ends came to 12 bases. Germline CDR1 and CDR2: MGHRA and YSYEKL. This CDR3 spans 17 amino acids. This CDR3 reads CASSQDQEGYSYNEQFF. The CDR3 nucleotides are TGCGCCAGCAGCCAAGATCAGGAGGGCTACTCCTACAATGAGCAGTTCTTC.

The CDR3 sequence is CASSLAGGGEVETQYF. For the CDR3, the DNA is TGTGCCAGCAGCTTAGCGGGCGGCGGGGAGGTGGAGACCCAGTACTTC. The J gene is TRBJ2-5, the V gene TRBV7-9; D is possibly TRBD2 (6 bases). In germline, CDR1 is SEHNR, CDR2 FQNEAQ (reference sequence). The CDR3 covers 16 residues. V gave up 0 bases and J gave up 5 bases, with 16 bases separating them.

This sequence joins TRBV5-4 and TRBJ1-2, with a tentative D call TRBD1 (5 bases). Trimming removed 1 base at V and 7 bases at J, with 8 bases between. Per the germline V gene, CDR1 is SGHNT and CDR2 is YYREEE (reference sequence). This CDR3 has 12 residues. The CDR3 reads CASSLWGFGYTF. CDR3 DNA: TGTGCCAGCAGCTTGTGGGGCTTTGGCTACACCTTC.

This chain connects TRBV6-2 or TRBV6-3 to TRBJ2-1, with 12 bases identical to TRBD2. CDR3 size: 19 residues. V shed 0 bases, J shed 0 bases, and the junction held 6 bases outside the gene matches. Germline CDR1 and CDR2: MNHEY and SVGEGT. The CDR3 nucleotides are TGTGCCAGCAGTTACTCGGAACTAGCGGGAGGTAGCTCCTACAATGAGCAGTTCTTC. The encoded protein is CASSYSELAGGSSYNEQFF.

The chain employs TRBV19 and TRBJ1-1; a weak D match, TRBD1 (6 bases). V lost 3 bases to trimming and J lost 4 bases, with 12 bases between them. CDR3 length: 14 amino acids. The germline gives CDR1 LNHDA, CDR2 SQIVND (reference sequence). CDR3 residues: CASSMAGASTEAFF. For the CDR3, the DNA is TGTGCCAGTAGTATGGCAGGGGCCAGCACTGAAGCTTTCTTT.

This chain links TRBV6-5 with TRBJ1-5, with D uncertain. Germline CDR1 and CDR2: MNHEY and SVGAGI. The V and J ends lost 2 bases and 8 bases respectively, with 4 bases between them. The CDR3 is 11 amino acids. CDR3 residues: CASSYGEPQHF. The CDR3 DNA is TGTGCCAGCAGTTACGGGGAGCCCCAGCATTTT.

There are many counts of this clonotype. V and J are TRBV12-3 or TRBV12-4 and TRBJ2-5; TRBD2 might be the D (6 bases). The CDR3 spans 15 residues. The V end was cut by 5 bases, the J end by 3 bases, with 16 bases between. The CDR3 coding sequence is TGTGCCAGCAGTCCTGCCGGGGGTCCTGAAGAGACCCAGTACTTC. It encodes CASSPAGGPEETQYF.

This clonotype turned up a few times. The gene calls are TRBV6-4 and TRBJ1-5; D is perhaps TRBD1 (5 bases). This CDR3 is 13 amino acids long. Germline-derived CDR1 and CDR2 are MRHNA and SNTAGT. The germline V and J ends were trimmed by 3 bases and 3 bases, with 6 bases remaining between them. The CDR3 DNA follows: TGTGCCAGCAGTGAACAGGCCAATCAGCCCCAGCATTTT. Translation gives CASSEQANQPQHF.

The V call is TRBV11-2, the J call TRBJ2-3; possibly TRBD1 for D (5 bases). The V end was cut by 1 base, the J end by 4 bases, with 15 bases between. The CDR3 contains 16 residues. Germline lookup yields CDR1 SGHAT and CDR2 FQNNGV. In nucleotides, the CDR3 is TGTGCCAGCAGCTTAGCGCCGGGCCCAGGGCCAGATACGCAGTATTTT. Amino acids: CASSLAPGPGPDTQYF.

CDR3 protein: CASSLVQIGGNEQFF. The DNA for the CDR3 is TGTGCCAGCAGCTTAGTACAAATCGGTGGCAATGAGCAGTTCTTC. The rearrangement joins TRBV7-9 to TRBJ2-1, with no clear D. The CDR3 loop spans 15 amino acids. The germline CDR1 and CDR2 sequences are SEHNR and FQNEAQ (reference sequence). V was trimmed by 1 base and J by 6 bases, leaving 13 bases between them.

The sample holds a few counts of this clonotype. The gene calls are TRBV2 and TRBJ1-2, with 12 bases that match TRBD1. J lost 3 bases, V lost 7 bases, and 12 bases had no gene match. In germline, CDR1 is SNHLY, CDR2 FYNNEI. The CDR3 has 17 residues. As DNA, the CDR3 is TGTGCCAGCACCTCAAAAAGGGACAGGGGGCGTTACTATGGCTACACCTTC. This encodes CASTSKRDRGRYYGYTF.

This clonotype was detected only a few times. The V gene is TRBV7-9, the J gene TRBJ1-2; D is unresolved. Germline CDR1 and CDR2: SEHNR and FQNEAQ (reference sequence). V was shortened by 8 bases and J by 1 base, with 11 bases between the two germline ends. This CDR3 is built from 13 residues. For the CDR3, the DNA is TGTGCCAGCGCCGCAATGAGTAACTATGGCTACACCTTC. Protein: CASAAMSNYGYTF.

This clonotype was seen at least ten times. This chain links TRBV6-5 with TRBJ2-2; a possible D gene is TRBD1 (6 bases). Germline-derived CDR1 and CDR2 are MNHEY and SVGAGI. This CDR3 region has 14 residues. V was clipped by 1 base and J by 6 bases, with 9 bases between them. CDR3 nucleotides: TGTGCCAGCAGTTACTTCAGGGGTGCCGGGGAGCTGTTTTTT. Protein sequence: CASSYFRGAGELFF.

Many counts were recorded for this clonotype. The chain is built from TRBV7-2 and TRBJ2-3, with 7 bases that match TRBD2. The trim removed 1 base at V and 4 bases at J, leaving 5 bases unmatched. The germline CDR1 and CDR2 sequences are SGHTA and FQGNSA. The CDR3 has 15 residues. The CDR3: CASSLVGGGSDTQYF. The CDR3 DNA reads TGTGCCAGCAGCTTAGTTGGGGGGGGGTCAGATACGCAGTATTTT.

The chain combines TRBV5-6 with TRBJ2-2, with 8 bases matching TRBD1. The germline V gene encodes CDR1 SGHDT and CDR2 YYEEEE. The CDR3 spans 19 residues. J gave up 2 bases and V 1 base, and 13 bases lay outside the gene matches. CDR3 protein: CASSLSLVRQGINTGELFF. DNA for the CDR3: TGTGCCAGCAGCTTGTCACTCGTGCGACAGGGGATCAACACCGGGGAGCTGTTTTTT.

At least ten counts were recorded for this clonotype. V gene TRBV7-6 combines with J gene TRBJ2-1, with D perhaps TRBD1 or TRBD2 (5 bases each). Per the germline V gene, CDR1 is SGHVS and CDR2 is FNYEAQ. The CDR3 length is 14 residues. Trimming pared 1 base from V and 6 bases from J, leaving 10 bases between. The CDR3 here is CASSLVGTFNEQFF. The DNA of the CDR3 is TGTGCCAGCAGCTTAGTTGGGACCTTCAATGAGCAGTTCTTC. The whole variable domain, filled in from reference TRBV7-6 and TRBJ2-1, reads GAGVSQSPRYKVTKRGQDVALRCDPISGHVSLYWYRQALGQGPEFLTYFNYEAQQDKSGLPNDRFSAERPEGSISTLTIQRTEQRDSAMYRCASSLVGTFNEQFFGPGTRLTVL.

CDR3 coding DNA: TGTGCCAGCAGCCCTCCTAAAACCCCCCAGCATTTT. Protein product: CASSPPKTPQHF. The gene calls are TRBV6-1 and TRBJ1-5; D not resolved. The CDR3 totals 12 residues. The germline V gene encodes CDR1 MNHNS and CDR2 SASEGT. The V end lost 6 bases, the J end lost 10 bases, and 13 bases lay between the germline ends.

The rearrangement uses TRBV6-1 and TRBJ1-1; 8 positions agree with TRBD1. Germline CDR1 and CDR2: MNHNS and SASEGT. V lost 5 bases, J lost 4 bases, and 12 bases stayed unmatched. The CDR3 sequence is 16 residues long. The CDR3 here is CASSRNPGTGFTEAFF. As DNA, the CDR3 is TGTGCCAGCAGTCGAAATCCCGGGACAGGATTCACTGAAGCTTTCTTT.

This clonotype came up many times. The rearrangement links TRBV12-3 or TRBV12-4 to TRBJ2-3, with TRBD2 as a possible D gene (6 bases). V was trimmed by 4 bases and J by 12 bases, leaving 17 bases between them. This CDR3 contains 13 residues. DNA for the CDR3: TGTGCCAGCAGTTCCGGACCCGGGACTTCCCAGTATTTT. This encodes CASSSGPGTSQYF.

This clonotype was seen many times. J is TRBJ2-7 and V is TRBV28; no definite D call. CDR1 MDHEN and CDR2 SYDVKM come from the germline V gene. The V gene lost 5 bases and the J gene lost 3 bases, with 14 bases spanning the gap. This CDR3 has 14 amino acids. The CDR3 DNA is TGTGCCAGCAGTCCGACCTCTAGTATCTACGAGCAGTACTTC. Translating gives CASSPTSSIYEQYF.